The clone carrying this T cell receptor beta chain was observed a handful of times. What it recognizes is unknown. This record comes from a study of T cell repertoires in cytomegalovirus infection. Study information: Signatures in public TCR beta sequences pointed to both CMV infection and matching HLA type.

TCRdb itself ran the reads through MiXCR, one entry per CDR3 protein. The sample records under 300,000 distinct CDR3 sequences, 15% to 20% being singletons. The CDR3 spans 18 residues. Germline assignment: CDR1 SGHVS and CDR2 FNYEAQ. V lost 1 base, J lost 6 bases, and 15 bases stayed unmatched. Findings and limits, study-wide: Individuals carrying CMV plus the relevant HLA were identified by cumulative frequency of public TCR beta families.

The chain joins TRBV7-6 to TRBJ2-3; 8 nucleotides agree with TRBD2. The receptor's source is a human donor in good health (CMV status not recorded). Some clones in this sample may be carry-over from other donors' samples. The source material was CD8+ T cells from PBMCs. As DNA, the CDR3 is TGTGCCAGCAGCTTAGACCCCCCAGCGGGGGATTTTGGGGATACGCAGTATTTT. Amino acid sequence: CASSLDPPAGDFGDTQYF.